This T cell receptor (beta chain) was sequenced during a study of spatial heterogeneity in lung cancer. Overall study findings and caveats: One measure, the expanded intratumoral alpha and beta TCR count, tracked tumor mutation counts.

The ends were cut back, 4 bases at V and 3 bases at J, with 10 bases in the middle. The CDR3 has 13 residues. CDR1 and CDR2 (germline): MNHEY, SMNVEV (reference sequence). TCRdb independently ran MiXCR on the 5' RACE reads; one entry per CDR3 protein. This sample has around 18,000 distinct CDR3 sequences, with 5.8% found just once. A note on this clonotype: Antigen unknown. Since it is a stray read in a library aimed at alpha chains, this beta chain has a size that is not meaningful.

Time point described: sample taken at primary tumor resection. This TCR was recovered from a female donor with early-stage non-small cell lung cancer. The sequences come from lung tumor tissue, collected at surgery. This chain joins TRBV27 and TRBJ2-7; maybe TRBD2 (5 bases). The CDR3 DNA follows: TGTGCCAGCAGTTCGACCGGGGACTACGAGCAGTACTTC. Amino acids: CASSSTGDYEQYF.